The rows below give T cell receptor beta chains drawn from one sample of a study of blood T cell repertoires in COVID-19. The method was immunoSEQ multiplex PCR; TCRdb's version includes in-frame clones alone and lacks a portion of them. The table shows some 200,000 clones, with roughly four fifths occurring only once. The sequenced sample consisted of peripheral blood. The origin of the receptors is a woman aged 80 or older with COVID-19, enrolled during active disease. CDR3s include the opening cysteine and the closing phenylalanine or tryptophan. Each record gives: J gene, clone size, V gene, CDR3 protein. The listing skips clone size in some rows; elsewhere it reads once, few, many or a size class.

j_call: TRBJ2-1
clone_size: many
v_call: TRBV9
cdr3_aa: CASSVGRKSGSSYNEQFF

j_call: TRBJ2-7
clone_size: NA
v_call: TRBV11-2
cdr3_aa: CASSLVQGAEQYF

j_call: TRBJ1-3
clone_size: NA
v_call: TRBV2
cdr3_aa: CASSEGGLLAGNTIYF

j_call: TRBJ2-2
clone_size: NA
v_call: TRBV5-6
cdr3_aa: CASSYPRDRNTGELFF

j_call: TRBJ1-5
clone_size: many
v_call: TRBV6-4
cdr3_aa: CASSDRVSNQPQHF

j_call: TRBJ1-2
clone_size: NA
v_call: TRBV3-1/TRBV3-2
cdr3_aa: CASTLQGAHGYTF

j_call: TRBJ2-3
clone_size: NA
v_call: TRBV6-1
cdr3_aa: CASSERVPLVTYTQYF

j_call: TRBJ1-2
clone_size: NA
v_call: TRBV6-2/TRBV6-3
cdr3_aa: CASSQTGGYGYTF

j_call: TRBJ2-1
clone_size: NA
v_call: TRBV18
cdr3_aa: CASSREGTGGRNEQFF

j_call: TRBJ1-5
clone_size: NA
v_call: TRBV7-7
cdr3_aa: CASSLDRCNQPQHF

j_call: TRBJ2-3
clone_size: NA
v_call: TRBV19
cdr3_aa: CASGSRTGEGTDTQYF

j_call: TRBJ2-1
clone_size: NA
v_call: TRBV10-3
cdr3_aa: CAISERGSYNEQFF

j_call: TRBJ2-1
clone_size: once
v_call: TRBV19
cdr3_aa: CASSPFAGERFF

j_call: TRBJ1-2
clone_size: NA
v_call: TRBV2
cdr3_aa: CASSIGQGLGYGYTF

j_call: TRBJ1-6
clone_size: NA
v_call: TRBV3-1/TRBV3-2
cdr3_aa: CASSHPGVAGTPLHF

j_call: TRBJ2-3
clone_size: NA
v_call: TRBV19
cdr3_aa: CASSIGDFSTDTQYF

j_call: TRBJ2-2
clone_size: NA
v_call: TRBV10-1
cdr3_aa: CASSDQYRRELFF

j_call: TRBJ1-2
clone_size: NA
v_call: TRBV2
cdr3_aa: CASRQAGAAGGYTF

j_call: TRBJ1-5
clone_size: once
v_call: TRBV7-9
cdr3_aa: CASSSGERPQHF

j_call: TRBJ1-1
clone_size: NA
v_call: TRBV6-5
cdr3_aa: CASSYGRGAEAFF

j_call: TRBJ2-6
clone_size: NA
v_call: TRBV19
cdr3_aa: CASSIGGGNGANVLTF

j_call: TRBJ2-1
clone_size: NA
v_call: TRBV25-1
cdr3_aa: CASRPGGTYNEQFF

j_call: TRBJ1-5
clone_size: NA
v_call: TRBV18
cdr3_aa: CASGQGYSNQPQHF

j_call: TRBJ2-1
clone_size: NA
v_call: TRBV5-1
cdr3_aa: CASSFWTGGDEQFF

j_call: TRBJ1-1
clone_size: many
v_call: TRBV19
cdr3_aa: CASSDWEGTEAFF

j_call: TRBJ2-1
clone_size: NA
v_call: TRBV3-1/TRBV3-2
cdr3_aa: CASSQARGVYNEQFF

j_call: TRBJ2-3
clone_size: NA
v_call: TRBV29-1
cdr3_aa: CSPFRGDTQYF

j_call: TRBJ2-1
clone_size: NA
v_call: TRBV18
cdr3_aa: CASSTMTGGIGNEQFF

j_call: TRBJ2-7
clone_size: NA
v_call: TRBV25-1
cdr3_aa: CASSGQGSYEQYF